These 25 T cell receptor beta chains share one sample of origin, sequenced in a study of shared clonotypes between healthy human individuals. The table came from immunoSEQ multiplex PCR; TCRdb's copy has only in-frame clones and leaves some out. The sample lists around 1.9 million clones, 80% to 95% occurring once. Terminally differentiated effector memory CD45RA+ cells were excluded by CCR7 positive selection of CD45RO-negative cells. The source material was naive CD8+ T cells from PBMCs. The receptors shown here come from a man between 18 and 35 years old in good health. Some clones in this sample may be carry-over from other donors' samples.

V gene TRBV7-8 combines with J gene TRBJ1-1, with a possible D match to TRBD1 (6 bases). V gave up 1 base and J gave up 1 base, with 10 bases separating them. Germline V gene sequence: CDR1 SGHVS, CDR2 FQNEAQ. The CDR3 has 15 residues. In DNA form, the CDR3 reads TGTGCCAGCAGCTTAGAGGGGGGGGCGAACACTGAAGCTTTCTTT. Its protein is CASSLEGGANTEAFF.

This clone was recorded only once. The rearrangement joins TRBV5-4 to TRBJ2-7, with a possible D match to TRBD1 (6 bases). Trimming removed 3 bases at V and 0 bases at J, with 16 bases between. Germline CDR1 SGHNT, CDR2 YYREEE (reference sequence). The CDR3 is 16 residues long. This chain's CDR3 is CASSSHRVKSSYEQYF. The CDR3 DNA sequence: TGTGCCAGCAGCTCTCACAGGGTTAAGAGCTCCTACGAGCAGTACTTC.

The rearrangement uses TRBV28 and TRBJ2-7; unclear D gene. V lost 6 bases, J lost 0 bases, and 15 bases lay in between. Germline V lookup: CDR1 MDHEN, CDR2 SYDVKM. CDR3 length: 15 residues. CDR3 residues: CASSFGRASSYEQYF. Written as DNA, the CDR3 is TGTGCCAGCAGCTTTGGTAGGGCCAGCTCCTACGAGCAGTACTTC.

This clone has only one observation. The V gene is TRBV19, the J gene TRBJ2-2; D is perhaps TRBD1 (7 bases). The ends were cut back, 3 bases at V and 4 bases at J, with 12 bases in the middle. The CDR3 covers 15 residues. CDR1 is LNHDA and CDR2 is SQIVND in the germline V gene (reference sequence). CDR3: CASSMFQGGTGELFF. The CDR3 DNA sequence: TGTGCCAGTAGTATGTTCCAGGGGGGCACCGGGGAGCTGTTTTTT.

This sequence joins TRBV27 and TRBJ2-1; D may be TRBD1 (6 bases). V was clipped by 3 bases and J by 6 bases, with 15 bases between them. This CDR3 comprises 15 residues. Germline CDR1 is MNHEY and CDR2 is SMNVEV (reference sequence). CDR3 in amino acids: CASSFSPGQFNEQFF. The CDR3 DNA reads as TGTGCCAGCAGTTTTTCCCCTGGACAGTTCAATGAGCAGTTCTTC.

The J gene is TRBJ2-1, the V gene TRBV11-2; 10 bases map to TRBD2. V was pared by 4 bases and J by 3 bases, with 6 bases of the junction left unmatched. CDR3 length equals 16 residues. Germline values: CDR1 SGHAT, CDR2 FQNNGV. The CDR3 DNA reads TGTGCCAGCAGCTATCTAGCGGGAGAGGGCTACAATGAGCAGTTCTTC. Its translation: CASSYLAGEGYNEQFF.

The V call is TRBV28, the J call TRBJ1-2, with unresolved D. Per germline, CDR1 MDHEN and CDR2 SYDVKM. The V gene lost 6 bases and the J gene lost 5 bases, with 16 bases spanning the gap. This CDR3 is built from 14 residues. The CDR3, as DNA: TGTGCCAGCAGATACGGCCCCTCCCTTTATGGCTACACCTTC. It specifies CASRYGPSLYGYTF.

Turning to this clone: Other DNA sequences from this sample encode an identical CDR3 as well. The gene calls are TRBV9 and TRBJ2-5, with D perhaps given as TRBD1 or TRBD2 (6 bases each). V lost 0 bases and J lost 4, with 10 bases in between. Per germline, CDR1 SGDLS and CDR2 YYNGEE. There are 14 residues in the CDR3. CDR3 in amino acids: CASSVAGGGETQYF. The CDR3 DNA reads TGTGCCAGCAGCGTAGCAGGAGGGGGAGAGACCCAGTACTTC.

This chain uses TRBV5-4 with TRBJ1-1; D gene unclear. V lost 4 bases and J 7 bases, leaving 8 bases between the germline ends. The CDR3 runs to 11 residues. CDR1 SGHNT and CDR2 YYREEE come from the germline V gene (reference sequence). This chain's CDR3 is CASSVGNEAFF. The CDR3 nucleotides are TGTGCCAGCAGCGTGGGAAATGAAGCTTTCTTT.

As for this clone: The sample carries other DNA sequences with the same CDR3. The J gene is TRBJ2-1, the V gene TRBV29-1, with 8 bases aligning to TRBD2. The junction had 6 bases not matched to a gene; V was cut back by 1 base and J by 1 base. The CDR3 runs 16 residues. CDR1 SQVTM and CDR2 ANQGSEA come from the germline V gene. The CDR3 DNA is TGCAGCGTTGAAGGGGGGACTAGTGGGTCCTACAATGAGCAGTTCTTC. It yields the protein CSVEGGTSGSYNEQFF.

This clone has a handful of counts. The same CDR3 is also encoded by other DNA sequences in this sample. The chain has TRBV6-5 and TRBJ2-7; D gene ambiguous. Trimming took 0 bases from V and 5 from J, leaving 2 bases between them. Per germline, CDR1 MNHEY and CDR2 SVGAGI. This CDR3 has 11 residues. The CDR3 DNA sequence: TGTGCCAGCAGTTACTCGAACGAGCAGTACTTC. Translated, it gives CASSYSNEQYF.

CDR3 in amino acids: CASSPRTGPYEQYF. The CDR3 nucleotides are TGTGCCAGCAGCCCTCGGACAGGGCCCTACGAGCAGTACTTC. The gene calls are TRBV7-6 and TRBJ2-7, with 8 bases identical to TRBD1. The V segment lost 5 bases and the J segment 2 bases; nucleotides outside the gene matches: 5. The CDR3 spans 14 residues. CDR1 is SGHVS and CDR2 is FNYEAQ in the germline V gene.

Worth noting for this clone: At the DNA level, this CDR3 is encoded by other sequences in the same sample as well. The rearrangement joins TRBV7-8 to TRBJ1-1, with TRBD1 as a possible D gene (5 bases). V was trimmed by 5 bases and J by 4 bases, leaving 11 bases between them. Germline V gene data show CDR1 as SGHVS and CDR2 as FQNEAQ. The CDR3 consists of 13 residues. The CDR3 DNA is TGTGCCAGCAGCCTGGGGGGGGGCACTGAAGCTTTCTTT. Residues: CASSLGGGTEAFF.

The genes are TRBV7-6 and TRBJ2-3; D unclear. V was shortened by 2 bases and J by 2 bases, with 11 bases between the two germline ends. The CDR3 covers 15 residues. CDR1 is SGHVS and CDR2 is FNYEAQ in the germline V gene. CDR3 region: CASSLLAVNTDTQYF. As DNA, the CDR3 is TGTGCCAGCAGCTTATTGGCAGTAAACACAGATACGCAGTATTTT.

The chain carries TRBV9 and TRBJ1-1, with D perhaps TRBD1 (6 bases). The CDR3 is 15 amino acids. In germline, CDR1 is SGDLS, CDR2 YYNGEE. The V and J ends lost 0 bases and 0 bases respectively, with 9 bases between them. CDR3 amino acids: CASSVAGDMNTEAFF. CDR3 DNA sequence: TGTGCCAGCAGCGTAGCTGGGGACATGAACACTGAAGCTTTCTTT.

The chain recombines TRBV4-3 with TRBJ2-3, with TRBD2 matching over 9 bases. Germline CDR1 and CDR2: LGHNA and YSLEER. This CDR3 spans 16 amino acids. V lost 8 bases, J lost 4 bases, and 13 bases stayed unmatched. The CDR3 region is CASAPWAGGPPDTQYF. The CDR3 DNA follows: TGCGCCAGCGCCCCCTGGGCGGGAGGGCCGCCAGATACGCAGTATTTT.

The J gene is TRBJ2-7, the V gene TRBV10-3; tentative D call: TRBD2 (6 bases). With 6 bases removed from V and 1 base from J, the gap between germline ends came to 22 bases. Germline V gene lookup returns CDR1 ENHRY and CDR2 SYGVKD. The CDR3 has 17 residues. In DNA form, the CDR3 reads TGTGCCATCAGCCCTATTCCGGGGGAAGTCGTATCCTACGAGCAGTACTTC. Residues: CAISPIPGEVVSYEQYF.

The CDR3 region has the DNA TGTGCCAGCAGTGAACGGGGGACCTTGCGTACGCCAGGGAATGAGCAGTTCTTC. It codes for CASSERGTLRTPGNEQFF. This chain uses TRBV6-1 with TRBJ2-1; maybe TRBD2 (6 bases). V lost 2 bases and J 7 bases, leaving 24 bases between the germline ends. The CDR3 runs 18 residues. Germline CDR1 MNHNS, CDR2 SASEGT.

This chain connects TRBV5-1 to TRBJ2-7, with 14 bases identical to TRBD2. This CDR3 is 16 amino acids long. Germline assignment: CDR1 SGHRS and CDR2 YFSETQ. The J segment lost 1 base and the V segment lost 3 bases, leaving 3 bases of the junction unmatched. This CDR3 reads CASSSGLAGGSYEQYF. The CDR3 DNA follows: TGCGCCAGCAGCTCTGGACTAGCGGGAGGTTCCTACGAGCAGTACTTC.

V and J are TRBV28 and TRBJ1-6; weak D call: TRBD1 (6 bases). Germline V gives CDR1 MDHEN, CDR2 SYDVKM. V dropped 8 bases and J dropped 10 bases, with 30 bases sitting between them. This CDR3 contains 18 residues. CDR3 bases: TGTGCCAGCTCACCTGGGATCCCGGGGGACAAGCGGTCCTCACCCCTCCACTTT. It specifies CASSPGIPGDKRSSPLHF.

V usage is TRBV4-1 and J usage is TRBJ1-4, with a tentative D call TRBD1 (5 bases). Germline V gives CDR1 MGHRA, CDR2 YSYEKL. V shed 8 bases and J shed 6 bases, with 13 bases lying between them. The length of the CDR3 is 13 residues. CDR3 in amino acids: CASGARRDEKLFF. The CDR3 DNA is TGCGCCAGCGGGGCGCGGAGGGATGAAAAACTGTTTTTT.

V usage is TRBV6-1 and J usage is TRBJ1-1; possibly TRBD1 for D (6 bases). V lost 0 bases, J lost 4 bases, and 18 bases lay in between. The CDR3 contains 17 residues. CDR1 is MNHNS, CDR2 SASEGT, per germline. This chain's CDR3 is CASSEALLGTWGTEAFF. In DNA, the CDR3 is TGTGCCAGCAGTGAAGCGCTTCTCGGGACATGGGGCACTGAAGCTTTCTTT.

The chain is built from TRBV6-6 and TRBJ2-3; 8 bases agree with TRBD2. The CDR3 totals 16 residues. Germline V gives CDR1 MNHNY, CDR2 SVGAGI (reference sequence). V was clipped by 6 bases and J by 2 bases; unmatched bases: 10. CDR3 coding DNA: TGTGCCAGCAGCCCCACTACTAGCGGAATCACAGATACGCAGTATTTT. It translates to CASSPTTSGITDTQYF.

The table lists this clone with a count of one. J is TRBJ2-1 and V is TRBV15, with 8 nucleotides matching TRBD2. The length of the CDR3 is 14 residues. Germline V gives CDR1 LNHNV, CDR2 YYDKDF (reference sequence). V trimming: 6 bases; J trimming: 8 bases; junction bases outside the gene matches: 9. The CDR3 protein is CATRGSGDVDEQFF. CDR3 nucleotide sequence: TGTGCCACCAGGGGTAGCGGGGATGTGGATGAGCAGTTCTTC.

Concerning this clone itself: The sample carries other DNA sequences with the same CDR3. The CDR3 here is CASSLVGTGSYEQYF. The DNA for the CDR3 is TGTGCCAGCAGTTTAGTCGGGACAGGGTCCTACGAGCAGTACTTC. The chain links TRBV27 to TRBJ2-7; 9 bases fit TRBD1. Per the germline V gene, CDR1 is MNHEY and CDR2 is SMNVEV (reference sequence). CDR3 length: 15 residues. The junction had 3 bases not matched to a gene; V was cut back by 2 bases and J by 1 base.